The next 20 T cell receptor beta chains were all read from a single sample in a study of cytomegalovirus exposure and HLA in healthy donors. A multiplex PCR was run with 60 Vbeta primers and 13 Jbeta primers. Sequencing used immunoSEQ multiplex PCR; TCRdb keeps in-frame clones, though not all of them. The data contain 150,000 to 200,000 clones, 75% to 85% of them singletons. The sample taken for sequencing was PBMCs. All receptors derive from a young man in good health and CMV-seronegative.

This clone showed up just once. The chain employs TRBV5-1 and TRBJ2-7; D perhaps matches TRBD2 (7 bases). The CDR3 totals 16 residues. The V gene's germline CDR1 is SGHRS and CDR2 YFSETQ. With 0 bases removed from V and 2 bases from J, the gap between germline ends came to 15 bases. CDR3 sequence reads: CASSLVVGGGPYEQYF. The CDR3 coding sequence is TGCGCCAGCAGCTTGGTGGTGGGCGGGGGCCCCTACGAGCAGTACTTC.

V and J are TRBV7-9 and TRBJ1-2; no firm D call. This CDR3 spans 13 amino acids. The V end was cut by 6 bases, the J end by 6 bases, with 14 bases between. From germline, CDR1 is SEHNR and CDR2 FQNEAQ (reference sequence). CDR3 loop: CASSPARLDGYTF. As DNA, the CDR3 is TGTGCCAGCAGTCCAGCGAGGTTGGATGGCTACACCTTC.

This chain uses TRBV16 with TRBJ1-2, with D uncertain. This CDR3 contains 15 residues. Germline values: CDR1 KGHSY, CDR2 FQNENV. The germline V and J ends were trimmed by 0 bases and 2 bases, with 10 bases remaining between them. The CDR3 region has the DNA TGTGCCAGCAGCCAATCCCCCGGGTCCAACTATGGCTACACCTTC. This codes for CASSQSPGSNYGYTF.

This clone has more than one count but fewer than ten. The chain recombines TRBV19 with TRBJ2-5, with 8 bases fitting TRBD2. The germline gives CDR1 LNHDA, CDR2 SQIVND (reference sequence). CDR3 length: 13 residues. With 8 bases clipped from V and 5 bases from J, the junction kept 7 bases outside the gene matches. CDR3 in amino acids: CASESGRGETQYF. CDR3 nucleotides: TGTGCCAGTGAAAGCGGGAGAGGGGAGACCCAGTACTTC.

This chain connects TRBV6-5 to TRBJ2-7, with 10 bases identical to TRBD1. The trim removed 6 bases at V and 4 bases at J, leaving 9 bases unmatched. This CDR3 has 15 residues. Germline values: CDR1 MNHEY, CDR2 SVGAGI. The CDR3 DNA sequence: TGTGCCAGCAGAGGCATAGGGACAGGGGAATACGAGCAGTACTTC. Protein: CASRGIGTGEYEQYF.

The chain is built from TRBV29-1 and TRBJ2-7, with a possible D match to TRBD1 (5 bases). Per the germline V gene, CDR1 is SQVTM and CDR2 is ANQGSEA. This CDR3 comprises 13 residues. V was shortened by 7 bases and J by 3 bases, with 16 bases between the two germline ends. The CDR3 sequence is CSAEDKLLYEQYF. CDR3 nucleotide sequence: TGCAGCGCAGAGGACAAGTTACTCTACGAGCAGTACTTC.

This clone was counted only a few times. The J gene is TRBJ1-6, the V gene TRBV5-4, with 9 bases that match TRBD1. With 4 bases clipped from V and 9 bases from J, the junction kept 5 bases outside the gene matches. The CDR3 is 14 amino acids. Germline CDR1 and CDR2: SGHNT and YYREEE (reference sequence). CDR3 loop: CASSPGQGPSPLHF. The CDR3 DNA is TGTGCCAGCAGCCCGGGACAGGGCCCTTCACCCCTCCACTTT.

The genes are TRBV6-4 and TRBJ2-7; possible D gene TRBD2, 7 bases. This CDR3 is 15 amino acids long. Germline V gene sequence: CDR1 MRHNA, CDR2 SNTAGT. Trimming removed 3 bases at V and 2 bases at J, with 14 bases between. The CDR3 bases are TGTGCCAGCAGTGAATCTTGGGGGGGCCCCTACGAGCAGTACTTC. It is translated as CASSESWGGPYEQYF.

The V and J genes are TRBV5-1 and TRBJ2-1; 10 bases agree with TRBD2. The CDR3 is 15 residues long. From germline, CDR1 is SGHRS and CDR2 YFSETQ. V dropped 1 base and J dropped 5; count of bases not matched to a gene: 3. CDR3: CASSLRTSGDNEQFF. The CDR3 DNA reads as TGCGCCAGCAGCTTGCGGACTAGCGGCGACAATGAGCAGTTCTTC.

The rearrangement uses TRBV6-1 and TRBJ2-1, with D maybe TRBD2 (6 bases). Trimming removed 8 bases at V and 5 bases at J, with 13 bases between. Germline assignment: CDR1 MNHNS and CDR2 SASEGT. This CDR3 comprises 13 residues. As DNA, the CDR3 is TGTGCCAGCGGAGGGCTAGCGAACAATGAGCAGTTCTTC. This translates into CASGGLANNEQFF.

The J gene is TRBJ2-1, the V gene TRBV19; D perhaps matches TRBD1 (5 bases). Germline CDR1 LNHDA, CDR2 SQIVND (reference sequence). CDR3 length equals 16 residues. Trimming removed 1 base from V and 9 bases from J, with 19 bases in between. In DNA, the CDR3 is TGTGCCAGTAGTATAGGGGGTCAGGGAAGTGGAAGTGAGCAGTTCTTC. This sequence encodes CASSIGGQGSGSEQFF.

The chain uses TRBV19 and TRBJ1-4; the match to TRBD1 covers 8 bases. CDR3 length: 14 amino acids. The germline gives CDR1 LNHDA, CDR2 SQIVND (reference sequence). Germline trimming cut 5 bases from V and 7 bases from J; bases unmatched to any gene: 6. The CDR3 nucleotides read TGTGCCAGTAGTCACGGTACAGGGGGTGAAAAACTGTTTTTT. This gives the protein CASSHGTGGEKLFF. Based on the CDR3 plus reference TRBV19 and TRBJ1-4, the full variable domain is DGGITQSPKYLFRKEGQNVTLSCEQNLNHDAMYWYRQDPGQGLRLIYYSQIVNDFQKGDIAEGYSVSREKKESFPLTVTSAQKNPTAFYLCASSHGTGGEKLFFGSGTQLSVL.

This chain joins TRBV6-4 and TRBJ2-7, with a weak D call TRBD1 (6 bases). The V end was cut by 5 bases, the J end by 5 bases, with 16 bases between. Germline V gene data show CDR1 as MRHNA and CDR2 as SNTAGT. This CDR3 is 14 amino acids long. The CDR3 nucleotides read TGTGCCAGCAGTCCCGGCAGGGGTAGAGACGAGCAGTACTTC. Translated, it gives CASSPGRGRDEQYF.

This chain uses TRBV6-4 with TRBJ2-2; 10 bases are shared with TRBD2. The V gene's germline CDR1 is MRHNA and CDR2 SNTAGT. V was clipped by 9 bases and J by 0 bases; unmatched bases: 16. The CDR3 length is 19 residues. The CDR3 is CARKTRASGGQANTGELFF. The CDR3 nucleotides are TGTGCCAGAAAAACCAGGGCTAGCGGGGGCCAAGCGAACACCGGGGAGCTGTTTTTT.

The chain has TRBV23-1 and TRBJ1-5; maybe TRBD1 (6 bases). TRBV23-1 is recorded as an ORF, its role being uncertain. The CDR3 totals 18 residues. Between the trimmed V and J ends, which lost 0 bases and 0 bases, there was a span of 15 bases. The CDR3 nucleotides are TGCGCCAGCAGTCAATCTTGGGGGCCAGCTTATAGCAATCAGCCCCAGCATTTT. Translated: CASSQSWGPAYSNQPQHF.

This clone was counted a single time. The sample holds other DNA sequences that translate to the same CDR3. This sequence joins TRBV5-1 and TRBJ1-1; 7 nucleotides agree with TRBD1. Germline V gene sequence: CDR1 SGHRS, CDR2 YFSETQ. Unmatched junction bases numbered 1, after V lost 1 base and J lost 1 base. The CDR3 covers 14 residues. CDR3 DNA sequence: TGCGCCAGCAGCTTGAGACAGGGGAACACTGAAGCTTTCTTT. Protein: CASSLRQGNTEAFF.

The chain couples TRBV28 to TRBJ2-2, with D possibly TRBD2 on 6 matching bases. Per the germline V gene, CDR1 is MDHEN and CDR2 is SYDVKM. V was pared by 11 bases and J by 1 base, with 14 bases between. The CDR3 is made up of 14 amino acids. CDR3 in amino acids: CAGSEGGNTGELFF. As DNA, the CDR3 is TGTGCCGGCTCGGAGGGCGGGAACACCGGGGAGCTGTTTTTT. Drawing the rest from reference TRBV28 and TRBJ2-2, the complete variable domain is DVKVTQSSRYLVKRTGEKVFLECVQDMDHENMFWYRQDPGLGLRLIYFSYDVKMKEKGDIPEGYSVSREKKERFSLILESASTNQTSMYLCAGSEGGNTGELFFGEGSRLTVL.

The CDR3 loop reads CASATGREKLFF. The CDR3, as DNA: TGTGCCAGCGCGACAGGGAGGGAAAAACTGTTTTTT. The V call is TRBV6-5, the J call TRBJ1-4; 7 nucleotides line up with TRBD1. V was clipped by 8 bases and J by 8 bases; unmatched bases: 5. Germline CDR1 is MNHEY and CDR2 is SVGAGI. CDR3 size: 12 residues.

V usage is TRBV6-5 and J usage is TRBJ2-3, with D perhaps TRBD2 (6 bases). In germline, CDR1 is MNHEY, CDR2 SVGAGI. V dropped 8 bases and J dropped 2 bases, with 17 bases sitting between them. The length of the CDR3 is 15 residues. CDR3 in DNA: TGTGCCAGCTGTTTCCGGGCGGGACTCACAGATACGCAGTATTTT. Protein sequence: CASCFRAGLTDTQYF.

The V call is TRBV27, the J call TRBJ2-5, with D possibly matching TRBD2 (5 bases). The CDR3 contains 12 residues. Trimming pared 5 bases from V and 7 bases from J, leaving 11 bases between. CDR1 is MNHEY, CDR2 SMNVEV, per germline (reference sequence). This chain's CDR3 is CASSTQLGTQYF. The CDR3 bases are TGTGCCAGCAGTACCCAACTAGGGACCCAGTACTTC.